This TCR beta chain was identified in a study of T cells in Graves' hyperthyroidism and ophthalmopathy. Study in general: Blood was drawn when the patient was first diagnosed and still untreated.

Among the patients, aged 18 to 65, hyperthyroidism was newly diagnosed and had lasted under 2 months. Those patients with uncontrolled infection, other autoimmune disease, pregnancy or lactation were excluded. Diagnosis rested on symptoms, serum thyroxine and TRAb, thyroid ultrasound, and orbital computed tomography. TCR beta CDR3 regions were amplified from RNA transcripts. The HTBI primer set drove a first-round RT-PCR of the TCR CDR3. MiXCR was run by TCRdb on the multiplex PCR reads, yielding one entry per CDR3 protein. The data show about 290,000 distinct CDR3 sequences, 15% to 20% seen once. The length of the CDR3 is 14 residues. The germline CDR1 and CDR2 sequences are MNHEY and SMNVEV (reference sequence). V gave up 2 bases and J gave up 4 bases, with 9 bases separating them. Only a few counts were recorded for this clonotype.

The sequence was collected from a man aged 25 to 40 with Graves' hyperthyroidism. Sequencing was performed on blood. V is TRBV27 and J is TRBJ1-5; perhaps TRBD1 as D (6 bases). The CDR3 bases are TGTGCCAGCAGTTTAAGGGACACTAATCAGCCCCAGCATTTT. Translating gives CASSLRDTNQPQHF.